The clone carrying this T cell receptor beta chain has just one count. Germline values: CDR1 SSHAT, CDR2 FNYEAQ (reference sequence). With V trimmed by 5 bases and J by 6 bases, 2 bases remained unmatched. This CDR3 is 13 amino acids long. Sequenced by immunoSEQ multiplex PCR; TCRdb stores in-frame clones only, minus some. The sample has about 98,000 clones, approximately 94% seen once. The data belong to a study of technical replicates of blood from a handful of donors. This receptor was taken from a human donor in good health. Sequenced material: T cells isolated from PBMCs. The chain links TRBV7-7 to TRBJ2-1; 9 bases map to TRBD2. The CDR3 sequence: CASSPSGTNEQFF. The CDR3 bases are TGTGCCAGCAGCCCTAGCGGGACCAATGAGCAGTTCTTC.